Presented here are 17 T cell receptor beta chains from one specimen sequenced in a study of cytomegalovirus exposure and HLA in healthy donors. PCR involved 60 Vbeta and 13 Jbeta primers. The protocol was immunoSEQ multiplex PCR, while the TCRdb copy is restricted to in-frame clones and leaves out a portion. There are about 120,000 clones in the sample; approximately 9.4% occur only once, and less than 4% lies in the top ten. Material for sequencing was PBMCs. Receptors were obtained from a man aged 25 to 40 in good health and CMV-seronegative.

This clone was seen a handful of times. The chain links TRBV14 to TRBJ2-7; TRBD1 is a possible D gene (6 bases). This CDR3 comprises 16 residues. Germline V gives CDR1 SGHDN, CDR2 FVKESK. V was clipped by 1 base and J by 7 bases, with 20 bases between them. The DNA of the CDR3 is TGTGCCAGCAGCCAAGCCGGGTTTAGAACAGGGTGGGAGCAGTACTTC. Translation: CASSQAGFRTGWEQYF.

The chain links TRBV6-1 to TRBJ2-1; 11 nucleotides match TRBD2. There are 14 residues in the CDR3. Trimming removed 4 bases from V and 8 bases from J; junction bases left unmatched: 4. Germline CDR1 reads MNHNS; CDR2 reads SASEGT. DNA of the CDR3: TGTGCCAGCAGTGTAGCGGGGGGGCAGGATGAGCAGTTCTTC. Protein product: CASSVAGGQDEQFF.

This clone occurred a few times. The CDR3 loop is CSVAISIRGTEAFF. DNA for the CDR3: TGCAGCGTTGCTATTTCGATAAGGGGCACTGAAGCTTTCTTT. The V gene is TRBV29-1, the J gene TRBJ1-1; TRBD1 might be the D (5 bases). Germline CDR1 is SQVTM and CDR2 is ANQGSEA. The CDR3 has 14 amino acids. Trimming shortened V by 4 bases and J by 4 bases, and 16 bases separated the two germline ends.

This clone occurred a few times. CDR3 protein: CAWRGGPYGYTF. DNA for the CDR3: TGTGCCTGGAGAGGGGGCCCGTATGGCTACACCTTC. The rearrangement joins TRBV30 to TRBJ1-2, with 7 bases identical to TRBD1. CDR3 length equals 12 residues. Per germline, CDR1 GTSNPN and CDR2 SVGIG (reference sequence). J gave up 5 bases and V 3 bases, and 3 bases lay outside the gene matches.

This clone showed up just once. This chain joins TRBV5-5 and TRBJ2-7, with 9 bases fitting TRBD1. With V trimmed by 0 bases and J by 5 bases, 6 bases remained unmatched. This CDR3 comprises 15 residues. Germline V gene sequence: CDR1 SGHKS, CDR2 YYEKEE (reference sequence). As DNA, the CDR3 is TGTGCCAGCAGCTTGGGACAGGGGGTCGTAGACGAGCAGTACTTC. Translation gives CASSLGQGVVDEQYF.

The rearrangement uses TRBV9 and TRBJ2-3, with 13 bases matching TRBD2. The CDR3 contains 19 residues. V lost 3 bases and J lost 4; bases outside the gene matches: 14. Germline V gene sequence: CDR1 SGDLS, CDR2 YYNGEE. CDR3 bases: TGTGCCAGCAGCGCGGCGGAGGGACTAGCGGGATGGGGCGCAGATACGCAGTATTTT. Its translation: CASSAAEGLAGWGADTQYF.

The J gene is TRBJ1-2, the V gene TRBV20-1; D gene uncertain. Between the trimmed V and J ends, which lost 2 bases and 5 bases, there was a span of 6 bases. Per the germline V gene, CDR1 is DFQATT and CDR2 is SNEGSKA (reference sequence). The CDR3 has 11 residues. The CDR3 spells CSARQEYGYTF. In DNA, the CDR3 is TGCAGTGCTAGACAGGAATATGGCTACACCTTC.

This chain uses TRBV6-1 with TRBJ2-6, with 12 positions matching TRBD1. V shed 3 bases and J 0 bases; nucleotides not matched to a gene: 9. The CDR3 has 20 residues. The germline gives CDR1 MNHNS, CDR2 SASEGT. CDR3 in DNA: TGTGCCAGCAGTGACCGGGACAGGGGGCTGTTGGTCTCTGGGGCCAACGTCCTGACTTTC. Its protein is CASSDRDRGLLVSGANVLTF.

V gene TRBV15 combines with J gene TRBJ2-5; a weak D match, TRBD1 (5 bases). The closer fit of TRBJ2-7 to the DNA end suggests the J call may be wrong. The CDR3 length is 13 residues. CDR1 is LNHNV, CDR2 YYDKDF, per germline (reference sequence). This CDR3 reads CATSKQVLYEQYF. The DNA of the CDR3 is TGTGCCACCAGCAAACAGGTTCTCTACGAGCAGTACTTC.

This clone was counted only a few times. The V gene is TRBV9, the J gene TRBJ1-3, with a tentative D call TRBD1 (5 bases). The germline V gene has CDR1 SGDLS and CDR2 YYNGEE. This CDR3 contains 16 residues. Trimming took off 2 bases at V and 1 base at J, with 13 bases between the two ends. The CDR3 bases are TGTGCCAGCAGCGTCAGGGTCGCTGGGTCTGGAAACACCATATATTTT. Translation: CASSVRVAGSGNTIYF.

The chain carries TRBV7-3 and TRBJ2-1; 10 nucleotides line up with TRBD1. This CDR3 has 16 residues. Trimming cost V 5 bases and J 7 bases; bases outside gene matches: 11. From germline, CDR1 is SGHTA and CDR2 FQGTGA. CDR3: CASSGPGQGVGNEQFF. CDR3 DNA sequence: TGTGCCAGCAGCGGACCCGGACAGGGGGTGGGAAATGAGCAGTTCTTC. Variable domain in full (rest from reference TRBV7-3 and TRBJ2-1): GAGVSQTPSNKVTEKGKYVELRCDPISGHTALYWYRQSLGQGPEFLIYFQGTGAADDSGLPNDRFFAVRPEGSVSTLKIQRTERGDSAVYLCASSGPGQGVGNEQFFGPGTRLTVL.

This clone was counted between two and nine times. Other DNA variants within this sample encode the same CDR3. This chain joins TRBV11-2 and TRBJ2-5; D might be TRBD2 (5 bases). Germline CDR1 SGHAT, CDR2 FQNNGV. The CDR3 spans 13 residues. V was shortened by 3 bases and J by 5 bases, with 10 bases between the two germline ends. CDR3 protein: CASSFGRVETQYF. Written as DNA, the CDR3 is TGTGCCAGCAGCTTTGGGCGGGTGGAGACCCAGTACTTC.

The genes are TRBV7-9 and TRBJ2-3, with a possible D match to TRBD1 (6 bases). V shed 7 bases and J shed 4 bases, with 12 bases lying between them. The CDR3 length is 13 residues. Per germline, CDR1 SEHNR and CDR2 FQNEAQ (reference sequence). DNA for the CDR3: TGTGCCAGCAACCAAGGGGGATCAGATACGCAGTATTTT. This gives the protein CASNQGGSDTQYF.

This clone appeared a few times. The identical CDR3 is also encoded by other nucleotide sequences in the sample. This rearrangement joins TRBV7-8 to TRBJ2-7; TRBD1 matches at 7 bases. With V trimmed by 3 bases and J by 4 bases, 6 bases remained unmatched. The CDR3 length is 14 residues. Germline-derived CDR1 and CDR2 are SGHVS and FQNEAQ. CDR3 sequence: CASSLVGRGYEQYF. The CDR3 DNA sequence: TGTGCCAGCAGCTTGGTCGGCAGGGGGTACGAGCAGTACTTC.

This sequence joins TRBV19 and TRBJ1-1, with D maybe TRBD1 (5 bases). Germline V gene lookup returns CDR1 LNHDA and CDR2 SQIVND (reference sequence). CDR3 length equals 15 residues. Trimming stripped 7 bases from V and 2 bases from J, with 17 bases between. CDR3 residues: CASMPTRQFNTEAFF. The CDR3 coding sequence is TGTGCCAGTATGCCGACAAGACAGTTTAACACTGAAGCTTTCTTT.

This clone was seen more than once but under ten times. The chain is built from TRBV28 and TRBJ2-5; TRBD2 is a possible D gene (7 bases). This CDR3 has 16 residues. V shed 5 bases and J shed 5 bases, with 21 bases lying between them. Germline V CDR1 and CDR2: MDHEN, SYDVKM. The CDR3 loop is CASSTLREEGGETQYF. For the CDR3, the DNA is TGTGCCAGCAGTACCCTCCGAGAGGAGGGGGGGGAGACCCAGTACTTC.

The V call is TRBV19, the J call TRBJ1-4; 7 bases match TRBD1. This CDR3 is built from 15 residues. The germline CDR1 and CDR2 sequences are LNHDA and SQIVND (reference sequence). Trimming removed 6 bases from V and 4 bases from J; junction bases left unmatched: 8. As DNA, the CDR3 is TGTGCCAGTAGAATCCACGGGACAGATAATGAAAAACTGTTTTTT. Protein product: CASRIHGTDNEKLFF.